This T cell receptor (beta chain) was found in a study of T cells in Graves' hyperthyroidism and ophthalmopathy. Study-wide context: The initial diagnosis was the point when peripheral blood was collected, ahead of any treatment. Study-wide results and limits: Also found in blood were most expanded thyroid clonotypes above 0.001.

Patients affected by ophthalmopathy presented a Clinical Activity Score of at least 3, a NOSPECS grade of at least 4, and disease duration below 3 months. Each diagnosis drew on symptoms, thyroxine, TRAb, thyroid ultrasound and orbital computed tomography findings. In germline, CDR1 is SGHTA, CDR2 FQGNSA. The V and J ends lost 3 bases and 2 bases respectively, with 8 bases between them. The CDR3 contains 13 residues. Of note for this clonotype: Its antigen remains unknown. This clone may be a read error of a much larger clone one base away.

There were TCR beta CDR3 regions amplified from RNA transcripts. RT-PCR in the first round (using the HTBI primer set) targeted the TCR CDR3. TCRdb re-called the multiplex PCR reads with MiXCR, one entry per CDR3 protein. The table shows more than 500,000 distinct CDR3 sequences, with around 15% occurring only once. The sequence was collected from a woman younger than 45 with Graves' ophthalmopathy. The chain uses TRBV7-2 and TRBJ2-7; D is uncertain. The sequencing sample was made of blood. The CDR3 DNA reads as TGTGCCAGCAGCTTTGCAGAGACCTACGAGCAGTACTTC. It codes for CASSFAETYEQYF.